This T cell receptor (beta chain) was recovered during a study of beta chain features in type 1 diabetes. Reverse transcribing all isolated RNA meant expressed TCRB transcripts were sequenced. The method was immunoSEQ multiplex PCR; TCRdb's version includes in-frame clones alone and lacks a portion of them. Of about 340,000 clones detected, approximately 13% appear once; the ten largest clones hold roughly 0.015%. Via the markers CD45RO/CCR7/CD25/CD127/CD95/CD27, stem cell-like memory, regulatory, central memory and naive CD4+ cells were sorted. Trimming removed 3 bases from V and 4 bases from J; junction bases left unmatched: 4. The CDR3 has 16 amino acids. In germline, CDR1 is SGDLS, CDR2 YYNGEE. Study conclusions and caveats: Moderate yet significant TCRB CDR3 shortening was seen in Type 1 diabetes patients in all four CD4+ subsets.

A few counts support this clone. Its antigen is unknown. Sequenced sample: naive CD4+ T cells from blood. V and J are TRBV9 and TRBJ2-1, with 13 positions matching TRBD2. The sequence was obtained from a woman aged 18-29 years with type 1 diabetes. The CDR3 coding sequence is TGTGCCAGCAGCGAAACTAGCGGGAGGGGGTACAATGAGCAGTTCTTC. This sequence encodes CASSETSGRGYNEQFF.